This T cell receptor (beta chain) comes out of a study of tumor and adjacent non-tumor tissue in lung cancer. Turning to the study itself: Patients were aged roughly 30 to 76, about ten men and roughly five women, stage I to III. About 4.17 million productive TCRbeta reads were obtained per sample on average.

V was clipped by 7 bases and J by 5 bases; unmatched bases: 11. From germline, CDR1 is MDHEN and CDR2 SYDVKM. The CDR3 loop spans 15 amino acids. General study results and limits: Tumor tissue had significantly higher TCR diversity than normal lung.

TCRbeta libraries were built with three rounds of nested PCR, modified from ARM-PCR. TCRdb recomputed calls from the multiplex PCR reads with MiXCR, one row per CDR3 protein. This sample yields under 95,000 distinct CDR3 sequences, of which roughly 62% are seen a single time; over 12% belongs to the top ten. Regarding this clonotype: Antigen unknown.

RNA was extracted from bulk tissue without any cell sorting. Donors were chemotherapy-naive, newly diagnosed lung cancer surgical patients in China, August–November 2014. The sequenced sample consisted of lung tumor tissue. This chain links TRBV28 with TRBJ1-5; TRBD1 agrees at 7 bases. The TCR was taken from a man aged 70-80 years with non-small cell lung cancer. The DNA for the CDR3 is TGTGCCAGCACTTTCATAGTTCAGGGGGATCAGCCCCAGCATTTT. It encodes CASTFIVQGDQPQHF.